A selection of T cell receptor beta chains follows, all from one sample in a study of prognosis after radiotherapy for stage I lung cancer. A single record per CDR3 protein comes from TCRdb applying MiXCR to the multiplex PCR reads. The sample includes about 32,000 distinct CDR3 sequences, around 43% of them seen just once. Sample: PBMCs, taken before or after stereotactic body radiation therapy (not recorded which). The origin of the receptors is a donor aged 50 or older with non-small cell lung cancer. The CDR3 runs from the conserved cysteine through the conserved F or W. The D gene is left open where the match is weak. Size is stated for part of the rows, as once, few or many counts, or as a class when the clone is expanded.

clone size	V gene	J gene	D gene	CDR3 protein
many	TRBV4-1	TRBJ2-2	.	CASSQGGGRTGELFF
.	TRBV11-1	TRBJ2-1	TRBD1	CASSSTGSRNGQFF
many	TRBV18	TRBJ1-4	.	CASSRGSSDEKLFF
many	TRBV5-1	TRBJ1-1	.	CASSLGVGLDTEAFF
once	TRBV12-3/TRBV12-4	TRBJ2-7	.	CASSPTEHRYEQYF
many	TRBV11-2	TRBJ2-5	TRBD1	CASSFGETGVETQYF
many	TRBV11-3	TRBJ2-1	.	CASSFPTGEQFF
many	TRBV2	TRBJ2-5	TRBD2	CASSEGTSGSTQETQYF
many	TRBV12-3/TRBV12-4	TRBJ2-5	.	CASSLWGETQYF
many	TRBV12-5	TRBJ1-5	.	CASGLVGQPQHF
.	TRBV12-3/TRBV12-4	TRBJ1-2	TRBD1	CASSSTGYGYTF
many	TRBV11-2	TRBJ2-1	TRBD2	CASSTRTSGAYNEQFF
medium-sized	TRBV24-1	TRBJ2-1	.	CATSDGQINEQFF
few	TRBV20-1	TRBJ2-4	.	CSARDLRGLGNIQYF
many	TRBV19	TRBJ1-2	TRBD1	CASSGQATSYGYTF
many	TRBV24-1	TRBJ1-1	.	CATSDSGNTEAFF
many	TRBV3-1	TRBJ1-6	.	CASSRGNNNSPLHF
.	TRBV6-2/TRBV6-3	TRBJ2-2	TRBD1	CASSEGQGVVQCITRELFF
once	TRBV7-2	TRBJ2-5	TRBD2	CASSPMGGVQETQYF
many	TRBV29-1	TRBJ2-3	TRBD2	CSVKLVAGDTQYF
many	TRBV3-1	TRBJ2-7	.	CASSQDMWGASHYEQYF
.	TRBV5-1	TRBJ1-1	.	CASSFTGQADTEAFF
.	TRBV2	TRBJ2-5	.	CASSGRTWDMETQYF
.	TRBV7-9	TRBJ2-5	.	CASSATGNRVRTQYF
many	TRBV3-1	TRBJ2-2	.	CASSRSGEITGELFF
many	TRBV19	TRBJ1-5	.	CASSTLFYSNQPQHF
.	TRBV7-3	TRBJ2-3	.	CASSLTPGHPDTQYF
many	TRBV19	TRBJ2-1	TRBD2	CASSTGTSGTSFF
many	TRBV28	TRBJ1-1	.	CASTQGRYTEAFF
many	TRBV11-2	TRBJ2-1	.	CASSFTGGPSTEQFF
few	TRBV28	TRBJ2-3	.	CASSFAFPDTQYF
many	TRBV19	TRBJ1-5	.	CASSFQSQGWQPQHF
once	TRBV20-1	TRBJ2-3	TRBD2	CSARDLLESGGKNTDTQYF
many	TRBV6-4	TRBJ2-2	TRBD1	CASRWTGPTGELFF
medium-sized	TRBV28	TRBJ1-2	TRBD1	CASRRTGSNYGYTF
many	TRBV6-5	TRBJ2-5	TRBD2	CASSYGLAGFPETQYF
.	TRBV28	TRBJ2-4	.	CASSFHYGGLGTLDLTKNIQYF
.	TRBV12-3/TRBV12-4	TRBJ2-1	.	CASSTARGDYNEQFF
.	TRBV28	TRBJ1-2	.	CASTHQHGARYGYTF
many	TRBV10-3	TRBJ2-3	.	CAISESADSMADTQYF
many	TRBV4-1	TRBJ2-3	.	CASSQDRAGISVADTQYF
.	TRBV6-1	TRBJ2-7	.	CASRDTGTFEDQYF